This record concerns one T cell receptor (beta chain) sequence. There is no known antigen for this receptor. One base away there is no much larger clone; base qualities are not given. Each collaborating institution followed its own protocols to collect whole blood in K2EDTA tubes. For TCRbeta analysis, collaborators shipped samples as frozen whole blood, isolated PBMCs, or DNA extracted from either of those sample types. CDR1 and CDR2 were assigned from the germline V gene as ENHRY and SYGVKD. V sheds 7 bases and J sheds 7 bases, leaving 16 bases between their ends. There are 13 amino acids in the CDR3, from cysteine to phenylalanine inclusive. This entry keeps only the CDR3 DNA: 39 bases, framed from base 1. This specimen belongs to a study of blood T cell repertoires in COVID-19 (TCRdb year 2020). For the study in its entirety: Collaborator samples came from the United States, Italy and Spain and covered acute and convalescent phases of COVID-19. The prospective study material was composed of cDNA or gDNA derived from T cells, B-cell-depleted T cells, or PBMCs. The dataset comprised deeply sampled blood TCRbeta repertoires from subjects exposed to, actively infected with, or recovered from COVID-19. The repertoires were released in a freely available public database meant as a resource for research on the immune response to SARS-CoV-2. Samples were obtained from the ongoing ImmuneRACE study (first 160 participants) and from over a thousand subjects provided by 6 global collaborators. The sample metadata nearly always contained a de-identified subject ID, COVID-19 status, age in years and sex. Where available, HLA class I and class II types were taken from metadata supplied by the sample provider and were not determined by assay-based typing. Broader findings and caveats from the paper: How much clinical and demographic metadata was included differed by source and by participant, and the metadata was provided uncurated.

The immunoSEQ Assay, a bias-controlled multiplex PCR, was used to amplify TCRbeta CDR3 regions from genomic DNA. The authors' analysis ran thus. Within the assay, amplification of reference gene primers was used to estimate how many nucleated cells each sample contained. Sequence reads were collapsed and filtered to measure the absolute abundance of every unique TCRbeta CDR3 rearrangement. For each sample, productive Simpson clonality was calculated as the square root of Simpson's diversity index over productive rearrangements. TCRdb carries this immuneACCESS record with in-frame sequences only. Its versions omit some clonotypes, under half of them owing to an unresolved V gene in the studies checked, with the rest unexplained. D and trimming were read from the DNA, whereas the V and J calls and clone size are those reported in that table. A total of roughly 100,000 clones appear in this sample, around four fifths of them only once. The top ten clonotypes cover about 4.8% of the sample.

The chain was built from TRBV10-3 and TRBJ1-2; the D gene is possibly TRBD1, with 6 bases matching. The sample consisted of peripheral blood. The TCR comes from a man in his fifties or sixties with acute or convalescent COVID-19. The DNA is TGTGCCATCACCCTGGGAGGGGGAAGTGGCTACACCTTC. This is translated as CAITLGGGSGYTF.